This T cell receptor beta chain was found in a study of CD8+ T cells in alopecia areata. General study results and limits: Lesional scalp, especially alopecia totalis/universalis, showed higher clonality than normal scalp.

Treatment described: oral pan-JAK inhibitor, 5-10 mg twice daily. Following extraction, RNA underwent reverse transcription to cDNA, which served as the sequencing template. The protocol was immunoSEQ multiplex PCR, while the TCRdb copy is restricted to in-frame clones and leaves out a portion. The sample yields some 240,000 clones, about three fifths seen once. Only a few counts were recorded for this clone. What it binds is unknown. Losses at the gene ends were 3 bases for V and 2 bases for J; bases not matched to a gene: 9. The CDR3 has 15 residues. From germline, CDR1 is GTSNPN and CDR2 SVGIG (reference sequence).

The source was CD4+ T cells sorted from blood, collected at week 4, from a patient treated with tofacitinib. The source is a human donor with alopecia areata. The chain employs TRBV30 and TRBJ1-1; 7 bases align to TRBD1. In nucleotides, the CDR3 is TGTGCCTGGAGAGACGATGACAGGGCAAACACTGAAGCTTTCTTT. As protein: CAWRDDDRANTEAFF.